The rows below give T cell receptor beta chains drawn from one sample of a study of vaccination and CD4 T cells after COVID-19. These receptors' targets are unknown. Each CDR3 protein is one row after TCRdb ran MiXCR on the PCR reads. The sample has about 6,600 distinct CDR3 sequences, around 50% seen once. What was sequenced was CD4+ T cells from blood, cultured in vitro. These receptors were taken from a human donor in good health. Each CDR3 is given with its conserved first and last residue. Each record gives: J gene, clone size, D gene, V gene, CDR3 DNA, CDR3 protein. A D gene is named only where the DNA matches it firmly. Clone size appears in some rows only: once, few, many, or a class for an expanded clone.

j_call: TRBJ2-5
clone_size: few
d_call: -
v_call: TRBV20-1
cdr3_nt: TGCAGTGCAGACGACGACGACGGCGAGACCCAGTACTTC
cdr3_aa: CSADDDDGETQYF

j_call: TRBJ1-4
clone_size: -
d_call: -
v_call: TRBV6-1
cdr3_nt: TGTGCCAGCAGCGTCACAGGGCTTAATGAAAAACTGTTTTTT
cdr3_aa: CASSVTGLNEKLFF

j_call: TRBJ2-1
clone_size: -
d_call: TRBD2
v_call: TRBV7-2
cdr3_nt: TGTGCCAGCAGCTTTAGCGGGAGGGGACCCCCGTTCTTC
cdr3_aa: CASSFSGRGPPFF

j_call: TRBJ1-2
clone_size: few
d_call: -
v_call: TRBV7-2
cdr3_nt: TGTGCCAGCAGCCCGGACCGTTTGGACTATGGCTACACCTTC
cdr3_aa: CASSPDRLDYGYTF

j_call: TRBJ2-1
clone_size: -
d_call: TRBD2
v_call: TRBV5-1
cdr3_nt: TGCGCCAGCAGCTCGGGACTAGTGGATGAGCAGTTCTTC
cdr3_aa: CASSSGLVDEQFF

j_call: TRBJ1-1
clone_size: few
d_call: -
v_call: TRBV7-6
cdr3_nt: TGTGCCAGCAGCTCCGACACGGGTACGGCAGAAGCTTTCTTT
cdr3_aa: CASSSDTGTAEAFF

j_call: TRBJ1-2
clone_size: few
d_call: -
v_call: TRBV6-2/TRBV6-3
cdr3_nt: TGTGCCAGCAGTTACGACGGGCTAAATGGCTACACCTTC
cdr3_aa: CASSYDGLNGYTF

j_call: TRBJ1-5
clone_size: few
d_call: -
v_call: TRBV20-1
cdr3_nt: TGCAGTGCTTCGTTTGACAATAGCAATCAGCCCCAGCATTTT
cdr3_aa: CSASFDNSNQPQHF

j_call: TRBJ1-5
clone_size: few
d_call: -
v_call: TRBV2
cdr3_nt: TGTGCCAGCAGTGAACAGGAGGACCAGCCCCAGCATTTT
cdr3_aa: CASSEQEDQPQHF

j_call: TRBJ2-4
clone_size: -
d_call: TRBD1
v_call: TRBV5-4
cdr3_nt: TGTGCCAGCAGCTTGAGGGCGAAGACAGGGGGAGGAAATATTCAGTACTTC
cdr3_aa: CASSLRAKTGGGNIQYF

j_call: TRBJ2-2
clone_size: few
d_call: -
v_call: TRBV28
cdr3_nt: TGTGCCAGCACCACCACTGCCGGGGAGCTGTTTTTT
cdr3_aa: CASTTTAGELFF

j_call: TRBJ2-1
clone_size: few
d_call: TRBD2
v_call: TRBV7-9
cdr3_nt: TGTGCCAGCAGCCCCCGGACTAGCGGCCCCTCCTACAATGAGCAGTTCTTC
cdr3_aa: CASSPRTSGPSYNEQFF

j_call: TRBJ2-6
clone_size: few
d_call: -
v_call: TRBV20-1
cdr3_nt: TGCAGTGCTAGGGGGCACTCTGGGGCCAACGTCCTGACTTTC
cdr3_aa: CSARGHSGANVLTF

j_call: TRBJ2-3
clone_size: -
d_call: TRBD2
v_call: TRBV20-1
cdr3_nt: TGCAGTGTAAACAAAGCGGGGGGTAGCACAGATACGCAGTATTTT
cdr3_aa: CSVNKAGGSTDTQYF

j_call: TRBJ2-1
clone_size: -
d_call: -
v_call: TRBV12-3/TRBV12-4
cdr3_nt: TGTGCCAGCAGCTGGACTAAGGGGTCTGAGCAGTTCTTC
cdr3_aa: CASSWTKGSEQFF

j_call: TRBJ1-2
clone_size: -
d_call: -
v_call: TRBV28
cdr3_nt: TGTGCCAGCATCCCGACGGGACACTCAAACTATGGCTACACCTTC
cdr3_aa: CASIPTGHSNYGYTF

j_call: TRBJ1-4
clone_size: few
d_call: -
v_call: TRBV7-6
cdr3_nt: TGTGCCAGCAGCTCACCCGACGGACACCCGGAAAAACTGTTTTTT
cdr3_aa: CASSSPDGHPEKLFF

j_call: TRBJ2-7
clone_size: -
d_call: -
v_call: TRBV25-1
cdr3_nt: TGTGCCAGCAGTTCACGGACGCCCCTGGAGCAGTACTTC
cdr3_aa: CASSSRTPLEQYF

j_call: TRBJ2-2
clone_size: -
d_call: TRBD1
v_call: TRBV6-2/TRBV6-3
cdr3_nt: TGTGCCAGCAGGGAACAGGGGGCAACCGGGGAGCTGTTTTTT
cdr3_aa: CASREQGATGELFF

j_call: TRBJ1-5
clone_size: -
d_call: -
v_call: TRBV7-2
cdr3_nt: TGTGCCAGCAGCTTAGACAGGGCCTCCCAGCCCCAGCATTTT
cdr3_aa: CASSLDRASQPQHF

j_call: TRBJ1-2
clone_size: few
d_call: -
v_call: TRBV12-3/TRBV12-4
cdr3_nt: TGTGCCAGCAGTACCGGGACAAGCTATAGCTACACCTTC
cdr3_aa: CASSTGTSYSYTF

j_call: TRBJ2-7
clone_size: few
d_call: TRBD1
v_call: TRBV6-2/TRBV6-3
cdr3_nt: TGTGCCAGCAGTCAGTCCCGGGACAGGTTCCGCTCCTACGAGCAGTACTTC
cdr3_aa: CASSQSRDRFRSYEQYF

j_call: TRBJ2-2
clone_size: -
d_call: TRBD1
v_call: TRBV20-1
cdr3_nt: TGCAGTGCGAGACAGGGGGACGGGGAGCTGTTTTTT
cdr3_aa: CSARQGDGELFF

j_call: TRBJ2-5
clone_size: -
d_call: -
v_call: TRBV10-3
cdr3_nt: TGTGCCATCAGTCCCACAGGGATCCAAGAGACCCAGTACTTC
cdr3_aa: CAISPTGIQETQYF

j_call: TRBJ1-6
clone_size: -
d_call: -
v_call: TRBV5-1
cdr3_nt: TGCGCCAGCAGCCGATCCACATTTGGGGGTTCACCCCTCCACTTT
cdr3_aa: CASSRSTFGGSPLHF

j_call: TRBJ1-2
clone_size: -
d_call: TRBD1
v_call: TRBV20-1
cdr3_nt: TGCAGTGCTAGCTCGGGACAGGGGGCTCAGGATGGCTACACCTTC
cdr3_aa: CSASSGQGAQDGYTF

j_call: TRBJ2-4
clone_size: -
d_call: -
v_call: TRBV20-1
cdr3_nt: TGCAGTGCTAGAGAACCACAGAAAAACATTCAGTACTTC
cdr3_aa: CSAREPQKNIQYF

j_call: TRBJ2-1
clone_size: -
d_call: TRBD2
v_call: TRBV10-1
cdr3_nt: TGCGCCAGCAGTGACTCTAGCGGGAGGGCCGGGGAGAATGAGCAGTTCTTC
cdr3_aa: CASSDSSGRAGENEQFF

j_call: TRBJ2-1
clone_size: -
d_call: TRBD2
v_call: TRBV20-1
cdr3_nt: TGCAGTGCGACCCCCGGGACTAGCGGGATGGGCAATGAGCAGTTCTTC
cdr3_aa: CSATPGTSGMGNEQFF

j_call: TRBJ1-2
clone_size: -
d_call: -
v_call: TRBV4-1
cdr3_nt: TGCGCCAGCAGCCAAGTGGGGGTTGGTGGCTACACCTTC
cdr3_aa: CASSQVGVGGYTF

j_call: TRBJ1-1
clone_size: few
d_call: TRBD1
v_call: TRBV6-5
cdr3_nt: TGTGCCAGCAGTTCTCGGCAGGGGGGGGAAGCTTTCTTT
cdr3_aa: CASSSRQGGEAFF

j_call: TRBJ1-1
clone_size: -
d_call: -
v_call: TRBV5-4
cdr3_nt: TGTGCCAGCAGTTCCCCAGGGGAGAACACTGAAGCTTTCTTT
cdr3_aa: CASSSPGENTEAFF

j_call: TRBJ2-3
clone_size: -
d_call: TRBD1
v_call: TRBV12-3/TRBV12-4
cdr3_nt: TGTGCCAGCAGCAAAGAGGGGGCTAGCACAGATACGCAGTATTTT
cdr3_aa: CASSKEGASTDTQYF

j_call: TRBJ2-3
clone_size: -
d_call: TRBD2
v_call: TRBV7-9
cdr3_nt: TGTGCCAGCAGCTTATTGGCTAGCGGGAGGGCCTTATCAGATACGCAGTATTTT
cdr3_aa: CASSLLASGRALSDTQYF

j_call: TRBJ1-2
clone_size: few
d_call: -
v_call: TRBV20-1
cdr3_nt: TGCAGTGCTCCTCAGGACGCCAACTATGGCTACACCTTC
cdr3_aa: CSAPQDANYGYTF

j_call: TRBJ2-7
clone_size: -
d_call: -
v_call: TRBV6-2/TRBV6-3
cdr3_nt: TGTGCCAGCAGTTACAACAGGGGGGGCTACGAGCAGTACTTC
cdr3_aa: CASSYNRGGYEQYF

j_call: TRBJ2-3
clone_size: few
d_call: -
v_call: TRBV6-4
cdr3_nt: TGTGCCACCGAGTGGTCTACGCAGTATTTT
cdr3_aa: CATEWSTQYF

j_call: TRBJ2-2
clone_size: -
d_call: TRBD2
v_call: TRBV6-1
cdr3_nt: TGTGCCACCGGGCTAGCGGGGGCCGGGGAGCTGTTTTTT
cdr3_aa: CATGLAGAGELFF

j_call: TRBJ1-6
clone_size: few
d_call: TRBD1
v_call: TRBV27
cdr3_nt: TGTGCCAGCAGCCCCGTCACAGGGGGTAATTCACCCCTCCACTTT
cdr3_aa: CASSPVTGGNSPLHF

j_call: TRBJ1-1
clone_size: -
d_call: -
v_call: TRBV2
cdr3_nt: TGTGCCAGCATCTGGGGTGGCGCGAACACTGAAGCTTTCTTT
cdr3_aa: CASIWGGANTEAFF

j_call: TRBJ1-5
clone_size: -
d_call: -
v_call: TRBV19
cdr3_nt: TGTGCCAGTAGTATTGGGGGGGGAAGCAATCAGCCCCAGCATTTT
cdr3_aa: CASSIGGGSNQPQHF